One and the same sample provided the 2 T cell receptor beta chains below, sequenced in a study of blood T cells in healthy people across ages. A second PCR, run for roughly 7 to 11 cycles, used a sample-barcoded 5' primer plus a J-beta primer mix. TCRdb re-called the 5' RACE reads with MiXCR, one entry per CDR3 protein. The sample holds 1.5 million to 1.8 million distinct CDR3 sequences; about 45% are singletons and the top ten take under 5%. Source material: blood. These receptors were obtained from a woman between 18 and 29 years old in good health.

The rearrangement joins TRBV5-1 to TRBJ2-2, with D uncertain. Trimming removed 2 bases from V and 7 bases from J, with 9 bases in between. Per germline, CDR1 SGHRS and CDR2 YFSETQ. The CDR3 contains 13 residues. The chain's CDR3 is CASSFFYGGELFF. In nucleotides, the CDR3 is TGCGCCAGCAGCTTTTTCTACGGCGGGGAGCTGTTTTTT. Full variable domain (missing parts from reference TRBV5-1 and TRBJ2-2): KAGVTQTPRYLIKTRGQQVTLSCSPISGHRSVSWYQQTPGQGLQFLFEYFSETQRNKGNFPGRFSGRQFSNSRSEMNVSTLELGDSALYLCASSFFYGGELFFGEGSRLTVL.

The chain combines TRBV7-9 with TRBJ2-7, with 7 bases matching TRBD1. The ends lost 2 bases at V and 0 bases at J; junction bases unmatched: 16. Germline V CDR1 and CDR2: SEHNR, FQNEAQ (reference sequence). The CDR3 covers 19 residues. CDR3 sequence (DNA): TGTGCCAGCAGCTTATTCTCATACAGGGGCCTACTTAGCTCCTACGAGCAGTACTTC. It specifies CASSLFSYRGLLSSYEQYF.